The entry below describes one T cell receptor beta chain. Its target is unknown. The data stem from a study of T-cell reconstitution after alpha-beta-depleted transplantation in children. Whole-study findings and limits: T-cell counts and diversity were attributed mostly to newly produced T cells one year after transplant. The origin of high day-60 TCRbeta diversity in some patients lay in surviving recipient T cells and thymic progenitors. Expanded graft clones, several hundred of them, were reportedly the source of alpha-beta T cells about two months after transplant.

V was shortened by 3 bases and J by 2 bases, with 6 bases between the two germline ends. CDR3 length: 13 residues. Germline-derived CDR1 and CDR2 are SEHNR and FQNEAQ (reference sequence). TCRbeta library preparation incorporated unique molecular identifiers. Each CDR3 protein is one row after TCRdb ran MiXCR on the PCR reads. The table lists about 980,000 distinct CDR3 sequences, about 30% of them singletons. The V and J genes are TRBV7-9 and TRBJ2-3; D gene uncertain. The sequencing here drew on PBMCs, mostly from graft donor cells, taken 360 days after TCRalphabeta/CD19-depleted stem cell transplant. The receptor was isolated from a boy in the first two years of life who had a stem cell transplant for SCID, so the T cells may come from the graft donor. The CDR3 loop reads CASSLQVTDTQYF. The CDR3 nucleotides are TGTGCCAGCAGCTTGCAAGTCACAGATACGCAGTATTTT. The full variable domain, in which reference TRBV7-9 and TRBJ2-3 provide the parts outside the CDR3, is DTGVSQNPRHKITKRGQNVTFRCDPISEHNRLYWYRQTLGQGPEFLTYFQNEAQLEKSRLLSDRFSAERPKGSFSTLEIQRTEQGDSAMYLCASSLQVTDTQYFGPGTRLTVL.